This T cell receptor (beta chain) was captured in a study of monozygotic twins with cystic fibrosis. Study overall: Roughly 3.3 micrograms of fragmented DNA underwent 15 PCR cycles for library preparation.

Concerning this clone: Its antigen remains unknown.

Produced via immunoSEQ multiplex PCR; TCRdb's table is partial and in-frame only. The table shows 30,000 to 35,000 clones, with 66% occurring only once. Regarding the study as a whole: Monozygotic CF twin pairs shared significantly more nucleotide-identical clonotypes than unrelated CF individuals did. In 13 of 16 pairs, V gene usage was closest to the co-twin's. Low clonality (median roughly 0.01) suggested a mostly naive repertoire.

The V end lost 4 bases, the J end lost 6 bases, and 12 bases lay between the germline ends. Germline V gene lookup returns CDR1 SGHVS and CDR2 FNYEAQ. CDR3 length: 14 amino acids. The specimen sequenced was blood. This TCR came from a girl under 18 with cystic fibrosis. The chain uses TRBV7-6 and TRBJ2-2; maybe TRBD2 (5 bases). CDR3 DNA: TGTGCCAGCAGCTCTGACTGGAGGTCCGGGGAGCTGTTTTTT. This gives the protein CASSSDWRSGELFF. The variable domain in full, completed from reference TRBV7-6 and TRBJ2-2, reads GAGVSQSPRYKVTKRGQDVALRCDPISGHVSLYWYRQALGQGPEFLTYFNYEAQQDKSGLPNDRFSAERPEGSISTLTIQRTEQRDSAMYRCASSSDWRSGELFFGEGSRLTVL.